Given below is one T cell receptor beta chain in context. For the second PCR, which ran for about 6 to 11 cycles, a sample-barcoded 5' primer and a J-beta primer mix were used. TCRdb re-called the 5' RACE reads with MiXCR, one entry per CDR3 protein. The sample lists 710,000 or so distinct CDR3 sequences, approximately 30% occurring once. The data derive from a study of blood T cells in healthy people across ages. V lost 0 bases and J lost 4, with 12 bases in between. Germline CDR1 reads SNHLY; CDR2 reads FYNNEI. The length of the CDR3 is 15 residues. The rearrangement links TRBV2 to TRBJ1-1; no firm D call. Specimen: blood. The receptor was isolated from a woman aged 80 or older in good health. The CDR3 here is CASSEAEDFGTEAFF. The CDR3, as DNA: TGTGCCAGCAGTGAAGCGGAGGACTTCGGCACTGAAGCTTTCTTT.